In this sample, the clone carrying this T cell receptor (beta chain) turned up many times. The antigen remains unidentified. TCRdb re-derived calls from the reads in MiXCR, one entry per CDR3 protein. The data hold 630,000 or so distinct CDR3 sequences, with 24% observed a single time. Germline trimming cut 5 bases from V and 0 bases from J; bases unmatched to any gene: 11. There are 18 residues in the CDR3. From germline, CDR1 is SEHNR and CDR2 FQNEAQ (reference sequence). The sample comes from a study of T cell repertoires in cytomegalovirus infection. Broader study findings: The study found HLA-C-restricted CMV-specific TCR beta clonotypes dominating the ex vivo response.

This clonotype was obtained from a human donor in good health (CMV status not recorded). Some clones in this sample may be carry-over from other donors' samples. The chain recombines TRBV7-9 with TRBJ2-1; 9 bases align to TRBD2. The sample consisted of CD8+ T cells from PBMCs. The CDR3 DNA reads as TGTGCCAGCAGCGGACAGCGGGGGGCCCCGAGCTCCTACAATGAGCAGTTCTTC. Encoded protein: CASSGQRGAPSSYNEQFF.